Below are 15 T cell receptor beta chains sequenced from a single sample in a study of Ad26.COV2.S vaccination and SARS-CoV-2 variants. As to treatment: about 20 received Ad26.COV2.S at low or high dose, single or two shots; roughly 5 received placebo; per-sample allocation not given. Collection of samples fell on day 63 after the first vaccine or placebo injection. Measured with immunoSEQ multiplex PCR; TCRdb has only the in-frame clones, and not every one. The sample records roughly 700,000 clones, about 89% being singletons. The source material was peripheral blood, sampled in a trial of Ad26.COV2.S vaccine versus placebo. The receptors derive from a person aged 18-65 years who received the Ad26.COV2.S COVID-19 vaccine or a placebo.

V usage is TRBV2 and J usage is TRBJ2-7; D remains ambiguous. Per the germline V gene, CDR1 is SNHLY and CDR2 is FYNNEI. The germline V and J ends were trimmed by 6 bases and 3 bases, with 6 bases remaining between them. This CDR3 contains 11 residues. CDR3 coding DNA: TGTGCCAGCAGCTCTCTCTACGAGCAGTACTTC. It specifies CASSSLYEQYF.

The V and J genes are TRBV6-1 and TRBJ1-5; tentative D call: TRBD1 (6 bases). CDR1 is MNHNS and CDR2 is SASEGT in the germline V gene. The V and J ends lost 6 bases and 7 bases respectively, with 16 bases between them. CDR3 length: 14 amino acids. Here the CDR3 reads CASSPRDTGQPQHF. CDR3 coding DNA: TGTGCCAGCAGCCCCCGGGACACGGGACAGCCCCAGCATTTT.

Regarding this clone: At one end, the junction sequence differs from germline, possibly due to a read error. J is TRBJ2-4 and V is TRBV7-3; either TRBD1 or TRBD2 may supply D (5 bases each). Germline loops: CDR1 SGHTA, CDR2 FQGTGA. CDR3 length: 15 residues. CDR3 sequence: CASSLTEGPGFIQYF. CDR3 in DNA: TGTGCCAGCAGCCTAACCGAGGGACCAGGGTTCATTCAGTACTTC.

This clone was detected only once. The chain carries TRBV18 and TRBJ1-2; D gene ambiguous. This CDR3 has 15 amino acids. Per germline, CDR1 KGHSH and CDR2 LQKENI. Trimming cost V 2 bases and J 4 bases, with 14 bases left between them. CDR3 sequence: CASSPRIWESYGYTF. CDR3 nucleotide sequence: TGTGCCAGCTCACCAAGGATTTGGGAATCCTATGGCTACACCTTC.

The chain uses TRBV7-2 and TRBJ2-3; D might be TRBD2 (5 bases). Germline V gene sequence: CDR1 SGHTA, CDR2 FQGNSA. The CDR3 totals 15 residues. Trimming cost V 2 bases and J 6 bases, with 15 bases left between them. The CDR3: CASSLRFAGRDTQYF. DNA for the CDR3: TGTGCCAGCAGCTTACGGTTCGCGGGTCGGGATACGCAGTATTTT.

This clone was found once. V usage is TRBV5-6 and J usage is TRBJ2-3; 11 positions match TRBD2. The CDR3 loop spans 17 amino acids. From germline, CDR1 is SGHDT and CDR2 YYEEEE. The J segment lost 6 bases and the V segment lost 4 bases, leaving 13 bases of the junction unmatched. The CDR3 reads CASSRVGETSGVDTQYF. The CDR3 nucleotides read TGTGCCAGCAGCAGGGTGGGAGAGACTAGCGGGGTGGATACGCAGTATTTT.

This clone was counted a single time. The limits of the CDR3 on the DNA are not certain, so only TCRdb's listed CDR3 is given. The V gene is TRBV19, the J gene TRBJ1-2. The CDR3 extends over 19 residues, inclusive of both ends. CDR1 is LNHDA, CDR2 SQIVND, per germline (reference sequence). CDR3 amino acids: CASSNGYTFGPKGVNGYTF.

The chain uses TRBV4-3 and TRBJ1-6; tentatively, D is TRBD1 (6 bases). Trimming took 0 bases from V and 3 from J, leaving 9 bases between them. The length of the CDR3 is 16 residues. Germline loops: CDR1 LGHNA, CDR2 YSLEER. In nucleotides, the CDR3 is TGCGCCAGCAGCCAAGAGGCAGGGGTCTATAATTCACCCCTCCACTTT. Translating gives CASSQEAGVYNSPLHF.

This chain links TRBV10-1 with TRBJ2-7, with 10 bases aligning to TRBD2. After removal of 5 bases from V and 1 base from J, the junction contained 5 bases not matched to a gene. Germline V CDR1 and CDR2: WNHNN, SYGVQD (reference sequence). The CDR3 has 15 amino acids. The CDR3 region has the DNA TGCGCCAGCAGTCAAGCAGCGGGAGGGTCCTACGAGCAGTACTTC. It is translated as CASSQAAGGSYEQYF.

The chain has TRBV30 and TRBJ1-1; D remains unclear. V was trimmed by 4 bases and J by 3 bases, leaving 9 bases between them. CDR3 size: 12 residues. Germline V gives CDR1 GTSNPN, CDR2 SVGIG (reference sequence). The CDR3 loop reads CAWKEYDTEAFF. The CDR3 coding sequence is TGTGCCTGGAAAGAATACGACACTGAAGCTTTCTTT.

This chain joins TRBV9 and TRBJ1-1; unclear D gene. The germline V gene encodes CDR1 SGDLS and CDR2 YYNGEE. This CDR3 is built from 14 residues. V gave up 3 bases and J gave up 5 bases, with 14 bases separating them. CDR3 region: CASSDREGWTEAFF. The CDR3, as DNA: TGTGCCAGCAGCGATCGCGAGGGTTGGACTGAAGCTTTCTTT.

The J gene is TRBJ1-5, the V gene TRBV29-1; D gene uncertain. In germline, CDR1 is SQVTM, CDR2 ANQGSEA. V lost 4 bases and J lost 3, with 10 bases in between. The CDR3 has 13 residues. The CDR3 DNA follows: TGCAGCGTTGTGTCCAGATTCAATCAGCCCCAGCATTTT. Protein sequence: CSVVSRFNQPQHF.

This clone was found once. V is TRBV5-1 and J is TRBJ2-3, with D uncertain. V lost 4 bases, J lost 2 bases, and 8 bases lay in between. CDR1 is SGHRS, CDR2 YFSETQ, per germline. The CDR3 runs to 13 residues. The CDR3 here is CASSTPSTDTQYF. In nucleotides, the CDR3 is TGCGCCAGCAGCACCCCTTCCACAGATACGCAGTATTTT.

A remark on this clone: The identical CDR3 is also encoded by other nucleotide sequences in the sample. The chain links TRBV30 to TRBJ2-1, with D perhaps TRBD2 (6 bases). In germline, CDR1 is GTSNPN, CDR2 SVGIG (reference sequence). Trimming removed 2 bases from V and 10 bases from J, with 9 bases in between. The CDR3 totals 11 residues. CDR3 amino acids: CAWSIGGEQFF. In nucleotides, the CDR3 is TGTGCCTGGAGTATCGGAGGGGAGCAGTTCTTC.

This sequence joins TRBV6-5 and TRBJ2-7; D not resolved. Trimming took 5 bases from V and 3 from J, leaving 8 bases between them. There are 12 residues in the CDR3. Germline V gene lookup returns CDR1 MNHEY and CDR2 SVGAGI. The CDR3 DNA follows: TGTGCCAGCAGTATCGGGTTCTACGAGCAGTACTTC. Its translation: CASSIGFYEQYF.